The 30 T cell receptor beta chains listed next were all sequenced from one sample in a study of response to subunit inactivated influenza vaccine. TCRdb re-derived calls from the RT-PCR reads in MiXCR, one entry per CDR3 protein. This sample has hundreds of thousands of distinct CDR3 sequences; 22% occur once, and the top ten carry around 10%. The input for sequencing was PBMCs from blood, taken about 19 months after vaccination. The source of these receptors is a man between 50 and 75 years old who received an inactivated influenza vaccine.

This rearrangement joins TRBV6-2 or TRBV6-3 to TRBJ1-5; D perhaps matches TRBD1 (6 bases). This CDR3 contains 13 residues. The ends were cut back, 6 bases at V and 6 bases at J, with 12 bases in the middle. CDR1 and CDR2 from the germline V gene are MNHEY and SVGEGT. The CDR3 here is CASRTGKGQPQHF. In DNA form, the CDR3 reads TGTGCCAGCAGAACAGGGAAAGGTCAGCCCCAGCATTTT.

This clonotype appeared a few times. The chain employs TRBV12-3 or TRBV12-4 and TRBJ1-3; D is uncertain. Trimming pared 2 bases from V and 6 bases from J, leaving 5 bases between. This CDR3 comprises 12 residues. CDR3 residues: CASSLRENTIYF. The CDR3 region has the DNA TGTGCCAGCAGTTTACGAGAAAACACCATATATTTT.

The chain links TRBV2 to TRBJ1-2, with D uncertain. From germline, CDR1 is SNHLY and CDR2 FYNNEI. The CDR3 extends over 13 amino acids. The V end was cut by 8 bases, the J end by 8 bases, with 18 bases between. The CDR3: CASSLGSGRGYTF. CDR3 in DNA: TGTGCCAGCTCCCTGGGATCGGGGAGAGGCTACACCTTC.

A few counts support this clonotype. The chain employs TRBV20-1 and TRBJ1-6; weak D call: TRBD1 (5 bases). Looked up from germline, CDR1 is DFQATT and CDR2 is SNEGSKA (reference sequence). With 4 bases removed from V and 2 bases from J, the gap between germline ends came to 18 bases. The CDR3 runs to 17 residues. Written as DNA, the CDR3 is TGCAGTGCTACCCAGTCAATAGCGGGGGCCTATAATTCACCCCTCCACTTT. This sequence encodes CSATQSIAGAYNSPLHF.

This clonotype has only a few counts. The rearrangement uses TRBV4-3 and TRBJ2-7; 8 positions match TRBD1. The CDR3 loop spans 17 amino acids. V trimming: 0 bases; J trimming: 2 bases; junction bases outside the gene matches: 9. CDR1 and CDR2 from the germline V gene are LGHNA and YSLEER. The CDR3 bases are TGCGCCAGCAGCCAAGAGAGGTTCGGGACAGGCACCTACGAGCAGTACTTC. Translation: CASSQERFGTGTYEQYF.

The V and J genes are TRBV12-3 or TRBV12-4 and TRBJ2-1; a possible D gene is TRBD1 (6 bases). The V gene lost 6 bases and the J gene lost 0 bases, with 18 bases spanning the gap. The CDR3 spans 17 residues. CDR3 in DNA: TGTGCCAGCAGATCAAGGCCCAGGGGCAGCTCCTACAATGAGCAGTTCTTC. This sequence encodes CASRSRPRGSSYNEQFF.

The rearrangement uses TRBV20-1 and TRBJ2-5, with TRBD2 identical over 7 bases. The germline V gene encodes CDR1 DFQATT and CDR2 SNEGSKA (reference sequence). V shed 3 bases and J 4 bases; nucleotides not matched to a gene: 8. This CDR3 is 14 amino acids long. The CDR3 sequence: CSASLAGAAETQYF. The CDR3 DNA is TGCAGTGCTAGTTTGGCGGGAGCTGCAGAGACCCAGTACTTC.

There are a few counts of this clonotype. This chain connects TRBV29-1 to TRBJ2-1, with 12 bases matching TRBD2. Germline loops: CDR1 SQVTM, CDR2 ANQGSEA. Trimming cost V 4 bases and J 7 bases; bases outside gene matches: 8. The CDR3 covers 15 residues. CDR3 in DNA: TGCAGCGTTGGGAGACTAGCGGGAGAGGGAAATGAGCAGTTCTTC. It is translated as CSVGRLAGEGNEQFF.

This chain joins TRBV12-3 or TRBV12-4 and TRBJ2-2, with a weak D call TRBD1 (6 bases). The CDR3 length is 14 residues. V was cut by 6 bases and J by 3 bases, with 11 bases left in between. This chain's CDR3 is CASRLGQHTGELFF. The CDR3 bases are TGTGCCAGCAGACTTGGACAGCACACCGGGGAGCTGTTTTTT.

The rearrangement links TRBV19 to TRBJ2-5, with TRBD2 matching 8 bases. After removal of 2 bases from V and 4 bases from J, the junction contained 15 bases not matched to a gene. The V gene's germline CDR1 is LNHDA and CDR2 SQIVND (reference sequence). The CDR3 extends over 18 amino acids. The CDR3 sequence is CASSINGAGALMGETQYF. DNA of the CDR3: TGTGCCAGTAGTATAAACGGAGCGGGGGCCCTTATGGGAGAGACCCAGTACTTC. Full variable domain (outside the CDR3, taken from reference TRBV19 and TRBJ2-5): DGGITQSPKYLFRKEGQNVTLSCEQNLNHDAMYWYRQDPGQGLRLIYYSQIVNDFQKGDIAEGYSVSREKKESFPLTVTSAQKNPTAFYLCASSINGAGALMGETQYFGPGTRLLVL.

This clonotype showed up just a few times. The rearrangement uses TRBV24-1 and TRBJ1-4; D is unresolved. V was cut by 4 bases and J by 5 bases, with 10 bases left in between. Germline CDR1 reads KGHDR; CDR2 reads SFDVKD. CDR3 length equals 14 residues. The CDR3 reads CATSDPRSNEKLFF. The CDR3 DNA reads TGTGCCACCAGTGACCCACGGTCAAATGAAAAACTGTTTTTT.

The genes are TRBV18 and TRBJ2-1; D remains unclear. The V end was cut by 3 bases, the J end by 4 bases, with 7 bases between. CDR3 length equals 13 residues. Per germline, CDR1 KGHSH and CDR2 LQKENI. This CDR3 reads CASSPGSYNEQFF. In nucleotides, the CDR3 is TGTGCCAGCTCACCTGGCTCTTACAATGAGCAGTTCTTC.

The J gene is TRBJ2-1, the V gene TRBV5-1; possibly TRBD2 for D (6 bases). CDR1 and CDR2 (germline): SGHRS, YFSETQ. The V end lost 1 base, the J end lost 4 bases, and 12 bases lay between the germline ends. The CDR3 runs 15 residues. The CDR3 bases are TGCGCCAGCAGCTTGATAGCGGAGCCATACAATGAGCAGTTCTTC. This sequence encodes CASSLIAEPYNEQFF.

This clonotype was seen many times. The chain's CDR3 is CASSRLAGTDTQYF. For the CDR3, the DNA is TGCGCCAGCAGCCGACTAGCGGGCACAGATACGCAGTATTTT. The V call is TRBV4-1, the J call TRBJ2-3, with 9 bases matching TRBD2. The J segment lost 1 base and the V segment lost 4 bases, leaving 0 bases of the junction unmatched. This CDR3 contains 14 residues. CDR1 is MGHRA and CDR2 is YSYEKL in the germline V gene.

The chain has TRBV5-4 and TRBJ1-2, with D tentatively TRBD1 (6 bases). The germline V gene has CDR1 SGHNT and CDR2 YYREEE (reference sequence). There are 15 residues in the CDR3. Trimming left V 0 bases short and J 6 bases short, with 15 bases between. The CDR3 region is CASSLAGGGLDGYTF. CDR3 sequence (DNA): TGTGCCAGCAGCTTGGCAGGAGGGGGGCTGGATGGCTACACCTTC.

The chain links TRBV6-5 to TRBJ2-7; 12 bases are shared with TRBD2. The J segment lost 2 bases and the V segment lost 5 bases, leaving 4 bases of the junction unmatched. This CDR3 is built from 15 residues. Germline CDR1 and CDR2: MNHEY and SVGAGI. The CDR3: CASSVLAGGTYEQYF. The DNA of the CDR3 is TGTGCCAGCAGTGTACTAGCGGGAGGAACCTACGAGCAGTACTTC.

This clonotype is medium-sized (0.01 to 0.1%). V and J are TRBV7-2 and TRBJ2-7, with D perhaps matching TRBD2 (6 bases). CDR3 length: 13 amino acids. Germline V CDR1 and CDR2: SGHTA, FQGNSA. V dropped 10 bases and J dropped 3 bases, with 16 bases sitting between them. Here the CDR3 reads CATRGGARYEQYF. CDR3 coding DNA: TGTGCCACAAGGGGCGGGGCCCGCTACGAGCAGTACTTC.

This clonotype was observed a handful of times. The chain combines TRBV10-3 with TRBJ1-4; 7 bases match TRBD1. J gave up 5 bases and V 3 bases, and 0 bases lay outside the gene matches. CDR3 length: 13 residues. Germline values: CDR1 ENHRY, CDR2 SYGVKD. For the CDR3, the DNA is TGTGCCATCAGTGACAGGGGGAATGAAAAACTGTTTTTT. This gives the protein CAISDRGNEKLFF.

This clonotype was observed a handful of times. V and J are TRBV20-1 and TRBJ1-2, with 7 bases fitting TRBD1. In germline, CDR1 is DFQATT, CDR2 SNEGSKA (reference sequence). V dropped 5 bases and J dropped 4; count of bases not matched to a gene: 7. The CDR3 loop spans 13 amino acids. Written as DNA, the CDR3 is TGCAGTGCTCCGGGACAGAGGTCCTATGGCTACACCTTC. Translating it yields CSAPGQRSYGYTF.

The DNA for the CDR3 is TGTGCCAGCAGTTACTCCACGGGAGATTGGGCCAAAAACATTCAGTACTTC. Translated, it gives CASSYSTGDWAKNIQYF. V gene TRBV6-2 or TRBV6-3 combines with J gene TRBJ2-4, with D maybe TRBD2 (6 bases). The CDR3 is made up of 17 amino acids. The germline V gene encodes CDR1 MNHEY and CDR2 SVGEGT. Trimming shortened V by 0 bases and J by 1 base, and 13 bases separated the two germline ends.

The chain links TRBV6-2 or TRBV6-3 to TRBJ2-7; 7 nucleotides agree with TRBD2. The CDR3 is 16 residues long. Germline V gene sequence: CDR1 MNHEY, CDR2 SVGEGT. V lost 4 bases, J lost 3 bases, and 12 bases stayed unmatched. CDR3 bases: TGTGCCAGCAGTTCCTACGGGAGGACCAAATACTACGAGCAGTACTTC. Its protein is CASSSYGRTKYYEQYF.

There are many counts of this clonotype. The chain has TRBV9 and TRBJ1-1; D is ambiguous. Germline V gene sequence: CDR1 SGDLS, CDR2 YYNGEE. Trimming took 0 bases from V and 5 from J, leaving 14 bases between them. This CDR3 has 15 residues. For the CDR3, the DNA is TGTGCCAGCAGCGTAGGAGGCCTGCCGGGGACTGAAGCTTTCTTT. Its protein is CASSVGGLPGTEAFF.

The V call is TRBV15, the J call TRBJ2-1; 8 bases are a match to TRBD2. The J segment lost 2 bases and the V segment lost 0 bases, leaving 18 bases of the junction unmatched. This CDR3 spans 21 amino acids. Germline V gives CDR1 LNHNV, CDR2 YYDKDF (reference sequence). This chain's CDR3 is CATSRDRAGGRFSPTYNEQFF. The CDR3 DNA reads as TGTGCCACCAGCAGAGATAGGGCGGGGGGTCGCTTTTCCCCTACCTACAATGAGCAGTTCTTC.

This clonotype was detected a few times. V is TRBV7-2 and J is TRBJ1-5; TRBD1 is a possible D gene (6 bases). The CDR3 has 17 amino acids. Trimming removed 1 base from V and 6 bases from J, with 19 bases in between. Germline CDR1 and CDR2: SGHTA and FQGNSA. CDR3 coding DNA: TGTGCCAGCAGCTTAGTTCATGGGCAGGGGTCTGTTCAGCCCCAGCATTTT. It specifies CASSLVHGQGSVQPQHF.

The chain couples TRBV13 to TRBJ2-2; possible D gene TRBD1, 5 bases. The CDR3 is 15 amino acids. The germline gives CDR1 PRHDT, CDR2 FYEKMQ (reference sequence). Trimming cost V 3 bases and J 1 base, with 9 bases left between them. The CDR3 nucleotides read TGTGCCAGCAGCTTCGAGACAGAGAACACCGGGGAGCTGTTTTTT. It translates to CASSFETENTGELFF.

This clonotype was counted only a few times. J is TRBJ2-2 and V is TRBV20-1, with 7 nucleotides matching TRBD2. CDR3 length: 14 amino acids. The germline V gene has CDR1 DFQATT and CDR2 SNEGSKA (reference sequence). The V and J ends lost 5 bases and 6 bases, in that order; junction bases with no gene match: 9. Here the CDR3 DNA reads TGCAGTGCTCCGAGAAGGGGAGGGTCCGGGGAGCTGTTTTTT. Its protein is CSAPRRGGSGELFF.

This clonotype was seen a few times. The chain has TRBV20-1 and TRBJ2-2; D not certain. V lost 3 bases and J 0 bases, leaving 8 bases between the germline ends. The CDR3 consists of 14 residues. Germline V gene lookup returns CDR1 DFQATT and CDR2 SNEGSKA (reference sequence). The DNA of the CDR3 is TGCAGTGCTAGGTCCGGCGCGAACACCGGGGAGCTGTTTTTT. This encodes CSARSGANTGELFF.

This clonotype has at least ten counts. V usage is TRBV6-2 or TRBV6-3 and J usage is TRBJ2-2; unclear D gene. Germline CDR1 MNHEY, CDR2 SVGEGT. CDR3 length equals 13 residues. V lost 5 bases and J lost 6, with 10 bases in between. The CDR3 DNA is TGTGCCAGCAGTCCATCGAAGCCCGGGGAGCTGTTTTTT. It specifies CASSPSKPGELFF.

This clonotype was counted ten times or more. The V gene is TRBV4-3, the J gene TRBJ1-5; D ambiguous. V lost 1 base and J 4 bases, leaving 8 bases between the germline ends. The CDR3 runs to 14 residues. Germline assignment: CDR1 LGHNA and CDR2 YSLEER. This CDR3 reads CASSQAIGNQPQHF. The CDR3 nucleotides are TGCGCCAGCAGCCAAGCTATAGGGAATCAGCCCCAGCATTTT.

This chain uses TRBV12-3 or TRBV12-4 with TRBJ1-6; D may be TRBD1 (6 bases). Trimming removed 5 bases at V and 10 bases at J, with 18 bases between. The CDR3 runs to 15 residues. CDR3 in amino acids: CASSLSGYGGSPLHF. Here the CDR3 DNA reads TGTGCCAGCAGTCTGTCAGGGTACGGGGGCTCACCCCTCCACTTT.